Below, 10 T cell receptor beta chains from the same sample are listed, as sequenced in a study of shared clonotypes between healthy human individuals. TCRdb's table, derived via immunoSEQ multiplex PCR, lists solely in-frame clones and lacks some. The table lists 2 million to 3 million clones, over 85% of them singletons. Material: naive CD4+ T cells from PBMCs. Subset here: CD45RA+ positively selected. The source is a man younger than 35 in good health. Some clones in this sample may be carry-over from other donors' samples.

The rearrangement links TRBV6-5 to TRBJ1-2, with 11 bases fitting TRBD1. The V segment lost 8 bases and the J segment 4 bases; nucleotides outside the gene matches: 6. The CDR3 loop spans 14 amino acids. Germline V gene data show CDR1 as MNHEY and CDR2 as SVGAGI. The CDR3, as DNA: TGTGCCAGCCGGTCGGACAGGGGGCTCTATGGCTACACCTTC. Its protein product is CASRSDRGLYGYTF.

V gene TRBV5-5 combines with J gene TRBJ1-4; no firm D call. This CDR3 has 13 residues. CDR1 SGHKS and CDR2 YYEKEE come from the germline V gene (reference sequence). Between the trimmed V and J ends, which lost 0 bases and 8 bases, there was a span of 8 bases. This chain's CDR3 is CASSLGRVEKLFF. CDR3 nucleotides: TGTGCCAGCAGCTTGGGAAGAGTCGAAAAACTGTTTTTT.

The chain combines TRBV7-9 with TRBJ1-4; perhaps TRBD1 as D (5 bases). Trimming pared 5 bases from V and 6 bases from J, leaving 10 bases between. Germline V gene sequence: CDR1 SEHNR, CDR2 FQNEAQ (reference sequence). The length of the CDR3 is 13 residues. In DNA, the CDR3 is TGTGCCAGCAGCCTCGGGACGGATGAAAAACTGTTTTTT. This sequence encodes CASSLGTDEKLFF.

The rearrangement uses TRBV2 and TRBJ2-5, with D hard to call. CDR1 SNHLY and CDR2 FYNNEI come from the germline V gene. Trimming took off 6 bases at V and 7 bases at J, with 9 bases between the two ends. The CDR3 consists of 11 residues. CDR3 amino acids: CASSPDATQYF. In nucleotides, the CDR3 is TGTGCCAGCAGCCCGGACGCGACCCAGTACTTC.

The chain joins TRBV6-6 to TRBJ2-7; unclear D gene. Trimming took 4 bases from V and 2 from J, leaving 12 bases between them. Germline lookup yields CDR1 MNHNY and CDR2 SVGAGI (reference sequence). The CDR3 has 14 residues. As DNA, the CDR3 is TGTGCCAGCAGTTCCCCTCCGGAAACCTACGAGCAGTACTTC. Protein sequence: CASSSPPETYEQYF.

The chain joins TRBV7-2 to TRBJ1-5, with TRBD1 identical over 11 bases. Trimming removed 5 bases from V and 7 bases from J; junction bases left unmatched: 7. Germline CDR1 is SGHTA and CDR2 is FQGNSA. The CDR3 covers 15 residues. The CDR3 reads CASSSRTGGGQPQHF. DNA for the CDR3: TGTGCCAGCAGCAGTCGGACAGGGGGCGGACAGCCCCAGCATTTT.

This chain connects TRBV5-1 to TRBJ2-5, with 10 bases identical to TRBD2. The V gene end was trimmed by 0 bases and the J gene end by 4 bases; junction bases not matched to a gene: 3. CDR3 length: 15 residues. The germline V gene has CDR1 SGHRS and CDR2 YFSETQ. The CDR3 DNA reads as TGCGCCAGCAGCTTGGTACTAGCGGGATCAGAGACCCAGTACTTC. This codes for CASSLVLAGSETQYF.

The chain is built from TRBV4-1 and TRBJ2-6; no clear D. The V end was cut by 1 base, the J end by 1 base, with 5 bases between. The CDR3 totals 15 residues. Per germline, CDR1 MGHRA and CDR2 YSYEKL. CDR3 coding DNA: TGCGCCAGCAGCCAAGTGCAGTCTGGGGCCAACGTCCTGACTTTC. Protein sequence: CASSQVQSGANVLTF.

Comments on this clone: This same CDR3 is encoded by further DNA sequences in the sample. V and J are TRBV6-6 and TRBJ1-5, with D unclear. Germline V lookup: CDR1 MNHNY, CDR2 SVGAGI (reference sequence). V gave up 2 bases and J gave up 7 bases, with 6 bases separating them. This CDR3 is 12 amino acids long. CDR3 protein: CASSYPPQPQHF. The CDR3 bases are TGTGCCAGCAGTTACCCACCCCAGCCCCAGCATTTT.

V and J are TRBV7-2 and TRBJ1-1; TRBD1 agrees at 7 bases. Germline V gene data show CDR1 as SGHTA and CDR2 as FQGNSA. This CDR3 is 16 amino acids long. J was trimmed by 0 bases and V by 5 bases; bases with no gene match: 9. CDR3 DNA: TGTGCCAGCAGCCGGCGACAGGGACCCATGAACACTGAAGCTTTCTTT. Translation gives CASSRRQGPMNTEAFF.